These 29 T cell receptor beta chains were sequenced from one sample in a study of T cell repertoires in cytomegalovirus infection. MiXCR, applied by TCRdb to the reads, yields one record per CDR3 protein. The data contain around 270,000 distinct CDR3 sequences, approximately 9.1% of them seen just once; the ten biggest clones take up about 15%. Material for sequencing was PBMCs. Receptors originate from a human donor in good health (CMV status not recorded). Some clones in this sample may be carry-over from other donors' samples.

The chain couples TRBV20-1 to TRBJ2-2; D gene unclear. CDR1 and CDR2 (germline): DFQATT, SNEGSKA (reference sequence). CDR3 length: 15 residues. With 0 bases removed from V and 2 bases from J, the gap between germline ends came to 10 bases. The CDR3 DNA sequence: TGCAGTGCTAGAGAGGCGAAGGTCAACACCGGGGAGCTGTTTTTT. This translates into CSAREAKVNTGELFF.

The table lists this clonotype with many counts. V gene TRBV6-2 or TRBV6-3 combines with J gene TRBJ2-1, with a weak D call TRBD1 (6 bases). V shed 2 bases and J shed 5 bases, with 16 bases lying between them. From germline, CDR1 is MNHEY and CDR2 SVGEGT. The CDR3 consists of 16 residues. CDR3 protein: CASSYGGRVRNNEQFF. As DNA, the CDR3 is TGTGCCAGCAGTTACGGGGGCAGGGTCAGAAACAATGAGCAGTTCTTC.

At least ten counts were recorded for this clonotype. The J gene is TRBJ2-4, the V gene TRBV20-1; TRBD1 matches at 9 bases. V lost 5 bases and J lost 4; bases outside the gene matches: 3. Germline CDR1 DFQATT, CDR2 SNEGSKA (reference sequence). CDR3 length equals 13 residues. The CDR3, as DNA: TGCAGTGCTTCAGGACAGGGGAAAAACATTCAGTACTTC. Its protein product is CSASGQGKNIQYF.

This clonotype was counted many times. This CDR3 reads CASSPQVGFPSYEQYF. CDR3 coding DNA: TGTGCCAGCAGCCCACAGGTGGGGTTCCCCTCCTACGAGCAGTACTTC. This chain links TRBV14 with TRBJ2-7; D might be TRBD1 (5 bases). The germline V gene has CDR1 SGHDN and CDR2 FVKESK. The V gene lost 4 bases and the J gene lost 0 bases, with 16 bases spanning the gap. The CDR3 has 16 amino acids.

Many counts were recorded for this clonotype. The chain carries TRBV7-2 and TRBJ2-3; 8 bases map to TRBD2. CDR1 is SGHTA and CDR2 is FQGNSA in the germline V gene. The CDR3 has 15 amino acids. Unmatched junction bases numbered 8, after V lost 4 bases and J lost 5 bases. The CDR3 DNA follows: TGTGCCAGCAGCTCCCGGACTAGCCCCCTAGATACGCAGTATTTT. Translation gives CASSSRTSPLDTQYF.

This clonotype was picked up many times. The chain has TRBV11-3 and TRBJ1-5; no reliable D call. Germline assignment: CDR1 SGHNT and CDR2 YENEEA. The CDR3 runs 12 residues. The V end lost 3 bases, the J end lost 9 bases, and 9 bases lay between the germline ends. CDR3 residues: CASSLASGPQHF. For the CDR3, the DNA is TGTGCCAGCAGCTTGGCCTCGGGGCCCCAGCATTTT.

This clonotype has more than one count but fewer than ten. The chain has TRBV6-2 or TRBV6-3 and TRBJ1-5; possible D gene TRBD1, 6 bases. CDR1 and CDR2 (germline): MNHEY, SVGEGT. The V end lost 2 bases, the J end lost 6 bases, and 14 bases lay between the germline ends. The CDR3 runs 15 residues. The CDR3 protein is CASSYGTARGQPQHF. CDR3 in DNA: TGTGCCAGCAGTTACGGGACGGCCAGGGGTCAGCCCCAGCATTTT.

The count of this clonotype is one. This could be a read error, since a much larger clone is one nucleotide away. V and J are TRBV6-2 or TRBV6-3 and TRBJ1-5, with 7 bases identical to TRBD1. The CDR3 extends over 13 amino acids. The germline V gene encodes CDR1 MNHEY and CDR2 SVGEGT. As DNA, the CDR3 is TGTGACAGCAGTTCGACAGGGACTCAGCCCCAGCATTTT. It codes for CDSSSTGTQPQHF.

CDR3 nucleotide sequence: TGTGCCAGTACCGTCGCGGCAGGGGGCAGGGTCACTGAAGCTTTCTTT. It translates to CASTVAAGGRVTEAFF. The chain employs TRBV19 and TRBJ1-1; TRBD1 matches 8 bases. Per germline, CDR1 LNHDA and CDR2 SQIVND (reference sequence). The CDR3 extends over 16 amino acids. Germline trimming cut 7 bases from V and 4 bases from J; bases unmatched to any gene: 14.

This clonotype was counted a few times. In nucleotides, the CDR3 is TGTGCCAGCAGCTATGGCAGTCCCCAGAGCTCTGGAAACACCATATATTTT. It codes for CASSYGSPQSSGNTIYF. The chain links TRBV5-6 to TRBJ1-3; D not certain. Deletions cut 3 bases from V and 0 bases from J, with 16 bases between. The CDR3 contains 17 residues. CDR1 and CDR2 from the germline V gene are SGHDT and YYEEEE.

This clonotype came up many times. The V gene is TRBV7-2, the J gene TRBJ1-5; no definite D call. Germline V gives CDR1 SGHTA, CDR2 FQGNSA. Trimming cost V 6 bases and J 0 bases, with 12 bases left between them. CDR3 length equals 15 residues. CDR3 bases: TGTGCCAGCAGAAAGAGCCTATATAGCAATCAGCCCCAGCATTTT. Protein: CASRKSLYSNQPQHF.

This clonotype was counted ten times or more. The chain carries TRBV7-2 and TRBJ1-2; D is uncertain. The CDR3 has 13 residues. V was shortened by 5 bases and J by 3 bases, with 10 bases between the two germline ends. CDR1 and CDR2 from the germline V gene are SGHTA and FQGNSA. This chain's CDR3 is CASSLDPDYGYTF. DNA for the CDR3: TGTGCCAGCAGCCTAGACCCTGACTATGGCTACACCTTC. Complete variable domain (other parts from reference TRBV7-2 and TRBJ1-2): GAGVSQSPSNKVTEKGKDVELRCDPISGHTALYWYRQSLGQGLEFLIYFQGNSAPDKSGLPSDRFSAERTGGSVSTLTIQRTQQEDSAVYLCASSLDPDYGYTFGSGTRLTVV.

The chain recombines TRBV11-2 with TRBJ1-1, with D hard to call. Trimming cost V 4 bases and J 5 bases, with 14 bases left between them. The CDR3 length is 14 residues. CDR1 and CDR2 (germline): SGHAT, FQNNGV. The CDR3 reads CASSSWTGYTEAFF. The CDR3 DNA sequence: TGTGCCAGCAGCTCCTGGACGGGGTATACTGAAGCTTTCTTT.

This clonotype was detected many times. V is TRBV7-6 and J is TRBJ2-7; D is tentatively TRBD1 or TRBD2 (5 bases each). Trimming took off 1 base at V and 0 bases at J, with 10 bases between the two ends. This CDR3 is built from 15 residues. Germline V lookup: CDR1 SGHVS, CDR2 FNYEAQ. The CDR3 region is CASSLGGAGSYEQYF. CDR3 DNA: TGTGCCAGCAGCTTAGGAGGGGCGGGCTCCTACGAGCAGTACTTC. Variable domain in full (rest from reference TRBV7-6 and TRBJ2-7): GAGVSQSPRYKVTKRGQDVALRCDPISGHVSLYWYRQALGQGPEFLTYFNYEAQQDKSGLPNDRFSAERPEGSISTLTIQRTEQRDSAMYRCASSLGGAGSYEQYFGPGTRLTVT.

This clonotype was seen at least ten times. The rearrangement joins TRBV5-1 to TRBJ2-1; 7 bases agree with TRBD2. Germline V gives CDR1 SGHRS, CDR2 YFSETQ. The V gene end was trimmed by 5 bases and the J gene end by 7 bases; junction bases not matched to a gene: 15. This CDR3 region has 16 residues. The DNA for the CDR3 is TGCGCCAGCAGTATGATGGGGGGGTCCCCTGGGAATGAGCAGTTCTTC. Translation gives CASSMMGGSPGNEQFF.

This clonotype was recorded at least ten times. This sequence joins TRBV28 and TRBJ1-6; no definite D call. This CDR3 region has 13 residues. CDR1 is MDHEN, CDR2 SYDVKM, per germline. Trimming removed 1 base at V and 9 bases at J, with 7 bases between. The CDR3, as DNA: TGTGCCAGCAGTTTATCAGGAGCTTCACCCCTCCACTTT. Protein: CASSLSGASPLHF.

V usage is TRBV28 and J usage is TRBJ2-7; unclear D gene. The CDR3 is 14 amino acids. Germline-derived CDR1 and CDR2 are MDHEN and SYDVKM. V was cut by 5 bases and J by 4 bases, with 15 bases left in between. CDR3 region: CASSPSRAPYEQYF. The CDR3 DNA sequence: TGTGCCAGCAGTCCGTCCCGGGCTCCTTACGAGCAGTACTTC.

The table lists this clonotype with many counts. The chain employs TRBV12-3 or TRBV12-4 and TRBJ2-5; D not certain. The CDR3 loop spans 11 amino acids. V was pared by 5 bases and J by 5 bases, with 6 bases between. CDR3 region: CASSTGETQYF. Here the CDR3 DNA reads TGTGCCAGCAGTACCGGGGAGACCCAGTACTTC.

The chain links TRBV30 to TRBJ1-5; tentative D call: TRBD1 (5 bases). Per germline, CDR1 GTSNPN and CDR2 SVGIG (reference sequence). The CDR3 is 15 amino acids. V lost 1 base and J lost 1, with 11 bases in between. CDR3 bases: TGTGCCTGGAGTGGAGGGGATGGCAGCAATCAGCCCCAGCATTTT. Translating it yields CAWSGGDGSNQPQHF.

V is TRBV7-2 and J is TRBJ2-7; TRBD2 is a possible D gene (6 bases). Per the germline V gene, CDR1 is SGHTA and CDR2 is FQGNSA. The CDR3 extends over 14 amino acids. Trimming pared 1 base from V and 9 bases from J, leaving 16 bases between. The CDR3 nucleotides are TGTGCCAGCAGCTTAGGACGGTCGGGGGTTGGGCAGTACTTC. Translating gives CASSLGRSGVGQYF.

In its sample, this clonotype was seen many times. The rearrangement joins TRBV6-2 or TRBV6-3 to TRBJ2-7; 8 bases are shared with TRBD2. J was trimmed by 3 bases and V by 6 bases; bases with no gene match: 7. The CDR3 has 14 amino acids. CDR1 is MNHEY, CDR2 SVGEGT, per germline. The CDR3 spells CASRDRLASYEQYF. Here the CDR3 DNA reads TGTGCCAGCAGGGACCGACTAGCGAGCTACGAGCAGTACTTC.

This clonotype has a handful of counts. V is TRBV11-3 and J is TRBJ2-5, with TRBD2 matching 7 bases. V was pared by 6 bases and J by 5 bases, with 9 bases of the junction left unmatched. Germline CDR1 is SGHNT and CDR2 is YENEEA. This CDR3 has 14 residues. The CDR3 nucleotides read TGTGCCAGCAGAGACCCCGGGCGGGGGGAGACCCAGTACTTC. This sequence encodes CASRDPGRGETQYF.

This clonotype was seen at least ten times. The chain carries TRBV27 and TRBJ2-7, with 11 bases matching TRBD2. V was clipped by 4 bases and J by 3 bases; unmatched bases: 11. The CDR3 is 17 residues long. CDR1 and CDR2 (germline): MNHEY, SMNVEV (reference sequence). CDR3 amino acids: CASSSHNPLAGGYEQYF. The DNA for the CDR3 is TGTGCCAGCAGTTCCCACAACCCTCTAGCGGGGGGCTACGAGCAGTACTTC.

This clonotype was seen many times. The gene calls are TRBV5-4 and TRBJ1-2; TRBD1 agrees at 7 bases. Germline V gene lookup returns CDR1 SGHNT and CDR2 YYREEE (reference sequence). The length of the CDR3 is 15 residues. Trimming cost V 4 bases and J 5 bases; bases outside gene matches: 11. The CDR3 is CASSPAEGAVYGYTF. As DNA, the CDR3 is TGTGCCAGCAGCCCGGCCGAGGGGGCAGTATATGGCTACACCTTC.

This clonotype occurred many times. V and J are TRBV7-3 and TRBJ1-2; no reliable D call. The germline V and J ends were trimmed by 5 bases and 4 bases, with 14 bases remaining between them. The V gene's germline CDR1 is SGHTA and CDR2 FQGTGA. This CDR3 has 14 residues. DNA of the CDR3: TGTGCCAGCAGCCGAGCAAAGTATCTCTATGGCTACACCTTC. Protein: CASSRAKYLYGYTF.

The table lists this clonotype with a few counts. The CDR3 DNA reads as TGTGCCAGCAGCCAAGGGGTACAGGCATCCACCGGGGAGCTGTTTTTT. As protein: CASSQGVQASTGELFF. This rearrangement joins TRBV3-1 to TRBJ2-2; a possible D gene is TRBD1 (5 bases). CDR1 is LGHDT, CDR2 YNNKEL, per germline (reference sequence). Deletions cut 1 base from V and 4 bases from J, with 13 bases between. The CDR3 totals 16 residues.

This clonotype occurred many times. The J gene is TRBJ2-7, the V gene TRBV7-2; TRBD2 is a possible D gene (5 bases). CDR3 length equals 15 residues. The germline V gene has CDR1 SGHTA and CDR2 FQGNSA. The ends were cut back, 0 bases at V and 9 bases at J, with 18 bases in the middle. CDR3 sequence (DNA): TGTGCCAGCAGCTTAGCAGAGTCCGCCAGCGCGGGGCAGTACTTC. Its translation: CASSLAESASAGQYF.

This clonotype came up many times. The rearrangement joins TRBV7-2 to TRBJ1-5; maybe TRBD1 (5 bases). This CDR3 comprises 16 residues. CDR1 is SGHTA, CDR2 FQGNSA, per germline. V dropped 2 bases and J dropped 6 bases, with 17 bases sitting between them. CDR3 bases: TGTGCCAGCAGCTTAAGTCCGGCAGGGACGGCTCAGCCCCAGCATTTT. It specifies CASSLSPAGTAQPQHF.

This clonotype was seen at least ten times. J is TRBJ2-3 and V is TRBV12-3 or TRBV12-4, with TRBD2 identical over 11 bases. V lost 6 bases to trimming and J lost 4 bases; unmatched junction nucleotides: 6. This CDR3 comprises 15 residues. CDR3 DNA sequence: TGTGCCAGCAGAGAGACTAGCGGGGATGCAGATACGCAGTATTTT. This gives the protein CASRETSGDADTQYF.